The rows below give T cell receptor beta chains drawn from one sample of a study of blood T cell repertoires in COVID-19. Clones were read by immunoSEQ multiplex PCR, and TCRdb kept only the in-frame ones, dropping some. Here the sample spans about 68,000 clones, approximately 86% being singletons. Sequenced sample: peripheral blood. The receptor source for this set is a man at least 80 years old with COVID-19, enrolled during active disease. CDR3s include the opening cysteine and the closing phenylalanine or tryptophan. The order of the fields is J gene, clone size, D gene, V gene, CDR3 protein, CDR3 DNA. D genes are given only for firm matches. Only some rows state a clone size, as once, few, many or a class for expanded clones.

J: TRBJ1-5; size: .; D: .; V: TRBV19; CDR3: CASSIDLFSGTSSNQPQHF; DNA: TGTGCCAGTAGTATAGATCTATTCTCCGGGACATCTAGCAATCAGCCCCAGCATTTT
J: TRBJ1-3; size: .; D: .; V: TRBV5-1; CDR3: CASMAGVGSGNTIYF; DNA: TGCGCCAGCATGGCAGGGGTGGGCTCTGGAAACACCATATATTTT
J: TRBJ1-3; size: .; D: TRBD1; V: TRBV7-9; CDR3: CASSVRPGQGAGNTIYF; DNA: TGTGCCAGCAGCGTAAGACCGGGACAGGGGGCTGGAAACACCATATATTTT
J: TRBJ2-2; size: .; D: .; V: TRBV5-1; CDR3: CASSLAAGNMGGELFF; DNA: TGCGCCAGCAGCTTGGCCGCAGGGAATATGGGCGGGGAGCTGTTTTTT
J: TRBJ2-5; size: .; D: .; V: TRBV4-2; CDR3: CASSLLRGGEETQYF; DNA: TGTGCCAGCAGCCTTCTCAGAGGGGGGGAAGAGACCCAGTACTTC
J: TRBJ1-3; size: .; D: TRBD1; V: TRBV5-1; CDR3: CASSMGQGINTIYF; DNA: TGCGCCAGCAGCATGGGACAGGGTATAAACACCATATATTTT
J: TRBJ1-6; size: few; D: .; V: TRBV5-1; CDR3: CASSFQGNSPLHF; DNA: TGCGCCAGCAGCTTCCAGGGAAATTCACCCCTCCACTTT
J: TRBJ2-5; size: .; D: TRBD1; V: TRBV10-3; CDR3: CAIWDRPQETQYF; DNA: TGTGCCATCTGGGACAGGCCTCAAGAGACCCAGTACTTC
J: TRBJ1-2; size: .; D: TRBD1; V: TRBV5-4; CDR3: CASSLARDRRYGYTF; DNA: TGTGCCAGCAGCTTGGCCCGGGACAGGCGATATGGCTACACCTTC
J: TRBJ2-3; size: .; D: .; V: TRBV6-1; CDR3: CASSERDWSTDTQYF; DNA: TGTGCCAGCAGTGAACGGGACTGGAGCACAGATACGCAGTATTTT
J: TRBJ1-5; size: .; D: TRBD1; V: TRBV19; CDR3: CASSVIPGQGTLTGQPQHF; DNA: TGTGCCAGTAGTGTCATACCGGGACAGGGGACTCTGACTGGCCAGCCCCAGCATTTT
J: TRBJ1-5; size: few; D: .; V: TRBV2; CDR3: CASNQGSNQPQHF; DNA: TGTGCCAGCAACCAGGGTAGCAATCAGCCCCAGCATTTT
J: TRBJ2-7; size: .; D: .; V: TRBV6-5; CDR3: CASSYSGGRGNEQYF; DNA: TGTGCCAGCAGTTACTCGGGGGGTCGGGGGAACGAGCAGTACTTC
J: TRBJ2-1; size: .; D: TRBD1; V: TRBV19; CDR3: CASRHDREPYNEQFF; DNA: TGTGCCAGTAGGCATGACAGGGAACCCTACAATGAGCAGTTCTTC
J: TRBJ1-4; size: .; D: TRBD1; V: TRBV6-2/TRBV6-3; CDR3: CASSPIRDRVTKLFF; DNA: TGTGCCAGCAGCCCCATCCGGGACAGGGTCACAAAACTGTTTTTT
J: TRBJ2-5; size: .; D: .; V: TRBV10-3; CDR3: CAIKGDGETQYF; DNA: TGTGCCATTAAGGGGGACGGGGAGACCCAGTACTTC
J: TRBJ1-1; size: .; D: TRBD1; V: TRBV4-2; CDR3: CASSHPRTGTVSTEAFF; DNA: TGTGCCAGCAGCCACCCGCGGACAGGTACGGTGAGCACTGAAGCTTTCTTT
J: TRBJ1-5; size: .; D: .; V: TRBV2; CDR3: CASRSGAVQPQHF; DNA: TGTGCCAGCAGGTCGGGAGCGGTGCAGCCCCAGCATTTT
J: TRBJ2-3; size: .; D: TRBD1; V: TRBV9; CDR3: CASSRTGVPDTQYF; DNA: TGTGCCAGCAGCCGGACAGGGGTTCCAGATACGCAGTATTTT
J: TRBJ1-5; size: few; D: TRBD1; V: TRBV9; CDR3: CARRKWTGRNQPQHF; DNA: TGTGCCAGACGGAAATGGACAGGGCGCAATCAGCCCCAGCATTTT
J: TRBJ2-3; size: once; D: TRBD2; V: TRBV29-1; CDR3: CSVDWRSGGAGAADTQYF; DNA: TGCAGCGTTGATTGGCGCAGCGGGGGGGCCGGCGCGGCAGATACGCAGTATTTT
J: TRBJ1-1; size: .; D: TRBD1; V: TRBV5-1; CDR3: CASTRDRAWNTEAFF; DNA: TGCGCCAGCACCCGGGACAGGGCATGGAACACTGAAGCTTTCTTT
J: TRBJ1-1; size: few; D: TRBD1; V: TRBV6-5; CDR3: CASSPGGYTEAFF; DNA: TGTGCCAGCAGTCCAGGGGGGTACACTGAAGCTTTCTTT
J: TRBJ1-4; size: .; D: TRBD1; V: TRBV9; CDR3: CASSATGQSNEKLFF; DNA: TGTGCCAGCAGCGCCACGGGACAGTCTAATGAAAAACTGTTTTTT
J: TRBJ1-1; size: .; D: .; V: TRBV7-8; CDR3: CASSIYRDMNTEAFF; DNA: TGTGCCAGCAGCATTTACAGGGATATGAACACTGAAGCTTTCTTT
J: TRBJ1-2; size: once; D: .; V: TRBV7-2; CDR3: CASSPKLVSTF; DNA: TGTGCCAGCAGCCCCAAGTTGGTCAGCACCTTC
J: TRBJ1-2; size: .; D: .; V: TRBV29-1; CDR3: CSVYTGYGYTF; DNA: TGCAGCGTTTATACAGGGTATGGCTACACCTTC
J: TRBJ1-4; size: .; D: .; V: TRBV2; CDR3: CASSIPTGRVEGYDEKLFF; DNA: TGTGCCAGCAGTATACCCACAGGGAGGGTGGAGGGGTACGATGAAAAACTGTTTTTT
J: TRBJ2-1; size: .; D: TRBD1; V: TRBV7-2; CDR3: CASSFPPGTVDPYNEQFF; DNA: TGTGCCAGCAGCTTCCCCCCCGGGACAGTTGACCCCTACAATGAGCAGTTCTTC
J: TRBJ2-3; size: .; D: .; V: TRBV9; CDR3: CASGVGAGLADTQYF; DNA: TGTGCCAGCGGCGTAGGGGCGGGGCTGGCAGATACGCAGTATTTT
J: TRBJ1-1; size: .; D: TRBD1; V: TRBV6-5; CDR3: CASSADRANTEAFF; DNA: TGTGCCAGCAGCGCTGACAGGGCGAACACTGAAGCTTTCTTT
J: TRBJ1-5; size: few; D: .; V: TRBV19; CDR3: CASSRGDGNSNQPQHF; DNA: TGTGCCAGTAGTAGGGGGGACGGTAATAGCAATCAGCCCCAGCATTTT
J: TRBJ1-5; size: .; D: .; V: TRBV27; CDR3: CASSLAQANQPQHF; DNA: TGTGCCAGCAGTTTAGCGCAGGCGAATCAGCCCCAGCATTTT
J: TRBJ1-3; size: .; D: .; V: TRBV9; CDR3: CASSSLRGTASSGNTIYF; DNA: TGTGCCAGCAGCTCTTTGAGAGGCACCGCTTCCTCTGGAAACACCATATATTTT
J: TRBJ2-5; size: .; D: TRBD1; V: TRBV11-2; CDR3: CASSFAHGGQGARETQYF; DNA: TGTGCCAGCAGCTTCGCACACGGGGGACAGGGGGCACGGGAGACCCAGTACTTC
J: TRBJ2-3; size: once; D: .; V: TRBV5-1; CDR3: CASSLAGTDTQYF; DNA: TGCGCCAGCAGCTTGGCAGGGACAGATACGCAGTATTTT
J: TRBJ1-2; size: .; D: .; V: TRBV9; CDR3: CASSPTGNYGYTF; DNA: TGTGCCAGCAGCCCCACAGGGAACTATGGCTACACCTTC
J: TRBJ2-1; size: .; D: .; V: TRBV6-6; CDR3: CASSYSAQGSYNEQFF; DNA: TGTGCCAGCAGTTACTCAGCCCAGGGGTCCTACAATGAGCAGTTCTTC
J: TRBJ2-7; size: once; D: TRBD1; V: TRBV5-1; CDR3: CASSASGTGVGEQYF; DNA: TGCGCCAGCAGCGCATCCGGGACAGGGGTTGGGGAGCAGTACTTC
J: TRBJ1-6; size: .; D: .; V: TRBV9; CDR3: CASSVEEYNSPLHF; DNA: TGTGCCAGCAGCGTAGAGGAGTATAATTCACCCCTCCACTTT